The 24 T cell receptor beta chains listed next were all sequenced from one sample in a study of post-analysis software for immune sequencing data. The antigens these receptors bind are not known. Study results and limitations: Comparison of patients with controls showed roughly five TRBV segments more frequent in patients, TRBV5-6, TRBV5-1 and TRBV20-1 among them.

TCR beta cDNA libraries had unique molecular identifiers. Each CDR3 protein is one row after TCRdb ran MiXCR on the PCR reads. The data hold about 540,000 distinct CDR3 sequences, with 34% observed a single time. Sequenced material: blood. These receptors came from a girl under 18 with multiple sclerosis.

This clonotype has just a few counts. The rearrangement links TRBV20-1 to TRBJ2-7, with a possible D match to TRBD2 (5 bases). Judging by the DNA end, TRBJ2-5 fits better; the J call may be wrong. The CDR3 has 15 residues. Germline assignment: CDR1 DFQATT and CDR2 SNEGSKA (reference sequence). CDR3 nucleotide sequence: TGCAGTGCTAGGGTAGGCACGAGCGGATCGGAGACCCAGTACTTC. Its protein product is CSARVGTSGSETQYF.

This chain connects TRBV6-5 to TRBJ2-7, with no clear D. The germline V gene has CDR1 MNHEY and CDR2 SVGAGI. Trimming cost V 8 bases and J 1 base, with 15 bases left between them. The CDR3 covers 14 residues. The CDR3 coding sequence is TGTGCCAGCCCTAAATTCACGGATTCCTACGAGCAGTACTTC. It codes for CASPKFTDSYEQYF.

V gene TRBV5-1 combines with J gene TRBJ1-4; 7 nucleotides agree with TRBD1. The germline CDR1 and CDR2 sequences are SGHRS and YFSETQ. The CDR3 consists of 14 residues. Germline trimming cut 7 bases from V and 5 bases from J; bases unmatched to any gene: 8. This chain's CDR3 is CASGTGAGNEKLFF. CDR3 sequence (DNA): TGCGCCAGCGGTACAGGGGCGGGAAATGAAAAACTGTTTTTT.

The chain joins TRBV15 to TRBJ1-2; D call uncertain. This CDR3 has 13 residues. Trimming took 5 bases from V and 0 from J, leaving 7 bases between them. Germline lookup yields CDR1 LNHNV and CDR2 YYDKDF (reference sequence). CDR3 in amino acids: CATSESTNYGYTF. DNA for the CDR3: TGTGCCACCAGCGAGAGCACTAACTATGGCTACACCTTC.

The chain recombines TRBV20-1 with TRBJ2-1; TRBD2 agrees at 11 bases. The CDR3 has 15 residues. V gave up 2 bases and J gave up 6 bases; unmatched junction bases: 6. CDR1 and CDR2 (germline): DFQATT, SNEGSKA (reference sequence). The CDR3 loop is CSARTTSGASNEQFF. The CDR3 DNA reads TGCAGTGCTAGAACGACTAGCGGGGCTTCCAATGAGCAGTTCTTC.

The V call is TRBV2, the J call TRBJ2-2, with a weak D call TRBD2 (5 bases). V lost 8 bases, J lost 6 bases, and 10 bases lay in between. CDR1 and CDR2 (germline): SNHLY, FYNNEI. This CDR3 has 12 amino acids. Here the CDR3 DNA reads TGTGCCAGCGGAGGAACTGCCGGGGAGCTGTTTTTT. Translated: CASGGTAGELFF.

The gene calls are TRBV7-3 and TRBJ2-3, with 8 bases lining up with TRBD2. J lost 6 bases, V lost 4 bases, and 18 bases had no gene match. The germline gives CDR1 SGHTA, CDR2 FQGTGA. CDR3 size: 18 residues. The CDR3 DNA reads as TGTGCCAGCAGCTCAACACCGGGACTAGTAGCCCACAGGGATACGCAGTATTTT. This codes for CASSSTPGLVAHRDTQYF.

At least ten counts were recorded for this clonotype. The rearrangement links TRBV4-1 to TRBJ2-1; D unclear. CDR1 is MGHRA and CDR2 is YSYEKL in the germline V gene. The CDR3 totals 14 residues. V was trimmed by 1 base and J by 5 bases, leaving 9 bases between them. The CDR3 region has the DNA TGCGCCAGCAGCCAAGCAAGAGGTAACAATGAGCAGTTCTTC. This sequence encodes CASSQARGNNEQFF.

The CDR3 DNA reads TGCAGTGCCTCGAGCGGGGAGAACTACGAGCAGTACTTC. This gives the protein CSASSGENYEQYF. The chain couples TRBV20-1 to TRBJ2-7; TRBD2 matches 7 bases. This CDR3 is built from 13 residues. The V gene end was trimmed by 6 bases and the J gene end by 3 bases; junction bases not matched to a gene: 8. Germline assignment: CDR1 DFQATT and CDR2 SNEGSKA (reference sequence).

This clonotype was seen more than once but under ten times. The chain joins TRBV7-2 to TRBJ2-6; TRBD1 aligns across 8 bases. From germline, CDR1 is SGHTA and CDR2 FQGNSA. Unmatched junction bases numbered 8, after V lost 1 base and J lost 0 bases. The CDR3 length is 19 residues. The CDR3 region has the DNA TGTGCCAGCAGCTTAGTTTTGAACAGGGGGGCCTCTGGGGCCAACGTCCTGACTTTC. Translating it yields CASSLVLNRGASGANVLTF.

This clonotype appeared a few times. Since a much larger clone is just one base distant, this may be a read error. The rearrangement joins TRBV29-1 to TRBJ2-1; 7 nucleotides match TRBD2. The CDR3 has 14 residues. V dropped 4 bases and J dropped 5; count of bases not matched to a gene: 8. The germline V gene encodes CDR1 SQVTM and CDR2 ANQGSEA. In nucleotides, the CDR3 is TGCAGCGTTGTGTTCGGGGGGTCTCACAATGAGCAGTTCTTC. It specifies CSVVFGGSHNEQFF.

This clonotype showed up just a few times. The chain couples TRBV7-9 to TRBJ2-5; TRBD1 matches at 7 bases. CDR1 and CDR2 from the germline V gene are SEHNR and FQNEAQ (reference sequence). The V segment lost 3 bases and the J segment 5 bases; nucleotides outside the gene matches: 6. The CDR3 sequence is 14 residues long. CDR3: CASSLTGTMETQYF. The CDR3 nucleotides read TGTGCCAGCAGCTTGACAGGGACAATGGAGACCCAGTACTTC.

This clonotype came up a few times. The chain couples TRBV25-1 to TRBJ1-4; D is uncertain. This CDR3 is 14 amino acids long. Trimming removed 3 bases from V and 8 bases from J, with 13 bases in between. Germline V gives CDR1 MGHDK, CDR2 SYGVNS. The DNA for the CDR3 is TGTGCCAGCAGTGACACGGACCCCGGCGAAAAACTGTTTTTT. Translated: CASSDTDPGEKLFF.

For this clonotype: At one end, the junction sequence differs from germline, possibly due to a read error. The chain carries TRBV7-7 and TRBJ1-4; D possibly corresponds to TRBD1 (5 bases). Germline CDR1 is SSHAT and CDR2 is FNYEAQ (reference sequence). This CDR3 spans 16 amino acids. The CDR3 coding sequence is TGTGCTAGCAGCCCGGTTGGGGGGAGGACTAATGAAAAACTGTTTTTT. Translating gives CASSPVGGRTNEKLFF. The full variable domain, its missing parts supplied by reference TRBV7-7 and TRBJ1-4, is GAGVSQSPRYKVTKRGQDVTLRCDPISSHATLYWYQQALGQGPEFLTYFNYEAQPDKSGLPSDRFSAERPEGSISTLTIQRTEQRDSAMYRCASSPVGGRTNEKLFFGSGTQLSVL.

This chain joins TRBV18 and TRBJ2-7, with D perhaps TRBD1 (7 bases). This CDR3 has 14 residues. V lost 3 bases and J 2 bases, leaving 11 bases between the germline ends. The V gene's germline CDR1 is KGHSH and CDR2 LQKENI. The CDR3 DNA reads TGTGCCAGCTCACCGCAGGGGGAGGCCTACGAGCAGTACTTC. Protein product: CASSPQGEAYEQYF.

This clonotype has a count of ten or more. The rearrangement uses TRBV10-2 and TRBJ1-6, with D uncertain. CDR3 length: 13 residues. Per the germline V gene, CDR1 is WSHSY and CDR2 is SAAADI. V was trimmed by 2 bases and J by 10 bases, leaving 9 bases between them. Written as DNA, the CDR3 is TGCGCCAGCAGTGAGGGGCTCTTATCACCCCTCCACTTT. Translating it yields CASSEGLLSPLHF.

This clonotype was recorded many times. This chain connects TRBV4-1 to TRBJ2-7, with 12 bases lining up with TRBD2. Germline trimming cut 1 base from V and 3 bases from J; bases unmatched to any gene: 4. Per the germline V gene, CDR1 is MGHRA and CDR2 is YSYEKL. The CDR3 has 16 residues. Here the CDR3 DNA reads TGCGCCAGCAGCCAAGTTCTAGCGGGGGGGAACTACGAGCAGTACTTC. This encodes CASSQVLAGGNYEQYF.

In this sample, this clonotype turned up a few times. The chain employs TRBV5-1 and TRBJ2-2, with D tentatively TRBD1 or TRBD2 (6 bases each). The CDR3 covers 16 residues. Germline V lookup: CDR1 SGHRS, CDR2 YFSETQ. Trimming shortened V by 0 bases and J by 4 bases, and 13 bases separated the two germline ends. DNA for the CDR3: TGCGCCAGCAGCTTGGATGACGGAGGGGGCACCGGGGAGCTGTTTTTT. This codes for CASSLDDGGGTGELFF.

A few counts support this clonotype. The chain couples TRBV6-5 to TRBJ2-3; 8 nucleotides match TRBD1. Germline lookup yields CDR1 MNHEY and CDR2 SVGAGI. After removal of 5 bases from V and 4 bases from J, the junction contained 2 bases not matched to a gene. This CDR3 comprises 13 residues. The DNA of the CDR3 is TGTGCCAGCAGTCGGACAGGGTCAGATACGCAGTATTTT. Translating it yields CASSRTGSDTQYF.

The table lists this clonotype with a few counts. The CDR3 sequence is CSASVAQSPVNTQYF. The CDR3, as DNA: TGCAGTGCTAGCGTAGCTCAAAGCCCAGTAAATACGCAGTATTTT. The J gene is TRBJ2-3, the V gene TRBV20-1; D unclear. Per the germline V gene, CDR1 is DFQATT and CDR2 is SNEGSKA (reference sequence). V was pared by 3 bases and J by 7 bases, with 20 bases between. This CDR3 spans 15 amino acids.

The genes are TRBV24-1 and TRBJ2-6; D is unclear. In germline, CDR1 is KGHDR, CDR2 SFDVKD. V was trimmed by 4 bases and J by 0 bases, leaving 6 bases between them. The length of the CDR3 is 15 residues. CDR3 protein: CATSEPSSGANVLTF. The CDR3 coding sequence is TGTGCCACCAGTGAACCAAGCTCTGGGGCCAACGTCCTGACTTTC.

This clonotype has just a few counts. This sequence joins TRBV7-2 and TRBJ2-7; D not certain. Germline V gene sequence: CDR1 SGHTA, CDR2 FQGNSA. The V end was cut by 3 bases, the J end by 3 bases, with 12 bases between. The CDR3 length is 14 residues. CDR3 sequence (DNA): TGTGCCAGCAGCTTTAAACTGCCCCACTACGAGCAGTACTTC. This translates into CASSFKLPHYEQYF.

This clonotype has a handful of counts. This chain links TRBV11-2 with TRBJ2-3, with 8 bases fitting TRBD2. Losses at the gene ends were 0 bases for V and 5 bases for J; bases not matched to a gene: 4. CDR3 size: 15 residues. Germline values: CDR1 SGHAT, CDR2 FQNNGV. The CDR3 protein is CASSLEGLDEDTQYF. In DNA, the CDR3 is TGTGCCAGCAGCTTAGAGGGACTAGATGAAGATACGCAGTATTTT.

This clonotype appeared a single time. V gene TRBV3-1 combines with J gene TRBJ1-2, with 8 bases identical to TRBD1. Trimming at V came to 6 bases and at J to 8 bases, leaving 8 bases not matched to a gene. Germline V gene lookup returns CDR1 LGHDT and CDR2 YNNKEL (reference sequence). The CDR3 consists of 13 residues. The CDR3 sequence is CASRLQGAGGYTF. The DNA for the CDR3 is TGTGCCAGCAGGCTGCAGGGGGCTGGAGGCTACACCTTC.